The present entry profiles one T cell receptor (beta chain) with its context. The sample is drawn from a study of T-cell reconstitution after alpha-beta-depleted transplantation in children. Construction of the TCRbeta library involved unique molecular identifiers. TCRdb ran MiXCR on the PCR reads and lists one entry per CDR3 protein. The data contain 450,000 to 600,000 distinct CDR3 sequences, approximately 20% of them seen just once; the ten biggest clones take up over 3%. Germline V lookup: CDR1 MGHRA, CDR2 YSYEKL. The V segment lost 4 bases and the J segment 3 bases; nucleotides outside the gene matches: 4. The CDR3 consists of 15 residues.

This TCR came from a human donor who donated a stem cell graft to a child with acute lymphoblastic leukemia. This specimen was PBMCs from the stem cell graft donor, taken from the stem cell graft. V is TRBV4-1 and J is TRBJ2-5; TRBD2 aligns across 11 bases. CDR3 residues: CASSPTLAGEETQYF. In DNA form, the CDR3 reads TGCGCCAGCAGCCCGACACTAGCGGGAGAAGAGACCCAGTACTTC.